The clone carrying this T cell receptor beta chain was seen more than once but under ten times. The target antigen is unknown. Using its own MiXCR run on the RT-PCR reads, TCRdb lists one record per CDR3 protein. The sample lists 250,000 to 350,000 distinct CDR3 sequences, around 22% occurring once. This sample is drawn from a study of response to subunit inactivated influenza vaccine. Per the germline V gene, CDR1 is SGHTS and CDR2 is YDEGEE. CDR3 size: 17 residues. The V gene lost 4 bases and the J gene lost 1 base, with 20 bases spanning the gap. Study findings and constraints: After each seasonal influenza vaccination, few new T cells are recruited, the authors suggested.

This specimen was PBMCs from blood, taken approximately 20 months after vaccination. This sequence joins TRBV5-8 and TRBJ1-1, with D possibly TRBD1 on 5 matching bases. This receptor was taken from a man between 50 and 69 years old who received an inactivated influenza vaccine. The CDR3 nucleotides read TGTGCCAGCAGCGTCACCGGGACCGCGACTAGGAACACTGAAGCTTTCTTT. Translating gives CASSVTGTATRNTEAFF.